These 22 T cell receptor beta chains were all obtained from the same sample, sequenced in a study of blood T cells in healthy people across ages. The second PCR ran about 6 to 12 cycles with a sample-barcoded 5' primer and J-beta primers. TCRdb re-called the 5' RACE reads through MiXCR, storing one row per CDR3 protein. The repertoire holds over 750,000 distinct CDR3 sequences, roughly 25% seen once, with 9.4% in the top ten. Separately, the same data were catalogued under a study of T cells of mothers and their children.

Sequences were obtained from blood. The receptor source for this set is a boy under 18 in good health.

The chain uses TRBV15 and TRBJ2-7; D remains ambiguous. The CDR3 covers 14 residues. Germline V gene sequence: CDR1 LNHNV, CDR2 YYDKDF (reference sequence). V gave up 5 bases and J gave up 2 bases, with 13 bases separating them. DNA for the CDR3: TGTGCCACCAGCCCCCGAGAGGTGGCCTACGAGCAGTACTTC. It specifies CATSPREVAYEQYF.

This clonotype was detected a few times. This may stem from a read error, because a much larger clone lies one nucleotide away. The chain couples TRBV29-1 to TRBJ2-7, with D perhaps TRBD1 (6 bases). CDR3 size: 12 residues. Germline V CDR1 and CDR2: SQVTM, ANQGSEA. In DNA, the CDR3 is TGCGGCGTTGAGGACAGCTCCTACGAGCAGTACTTC. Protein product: CGVEDSSYEQYF.

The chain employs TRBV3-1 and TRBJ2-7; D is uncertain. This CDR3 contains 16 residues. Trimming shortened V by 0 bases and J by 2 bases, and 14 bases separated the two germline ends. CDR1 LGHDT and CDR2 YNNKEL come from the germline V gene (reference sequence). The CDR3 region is CASSQEIGQSPYEQYF. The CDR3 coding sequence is TGTGCCAGCAGCCAAGAAATCGGTCAGAGCCCCTACGAGCAGTACTTC.

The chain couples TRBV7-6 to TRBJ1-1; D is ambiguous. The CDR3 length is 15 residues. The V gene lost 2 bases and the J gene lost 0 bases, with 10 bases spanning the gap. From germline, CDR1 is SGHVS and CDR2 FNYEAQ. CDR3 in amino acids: CASSLLSQMNTEAFF. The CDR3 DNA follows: TGTGCCAGCAGCTTACTGTCCCAGATGAACACTGAAGCTTTCTTT.

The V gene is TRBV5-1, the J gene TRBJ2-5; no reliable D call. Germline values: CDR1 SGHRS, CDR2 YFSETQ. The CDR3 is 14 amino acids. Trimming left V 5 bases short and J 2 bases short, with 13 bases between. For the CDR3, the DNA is TGCGCCAGCAGAATGGCGCCGACACAAGAGACCCAGTACTTC. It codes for CASRMAPTQETQYF.

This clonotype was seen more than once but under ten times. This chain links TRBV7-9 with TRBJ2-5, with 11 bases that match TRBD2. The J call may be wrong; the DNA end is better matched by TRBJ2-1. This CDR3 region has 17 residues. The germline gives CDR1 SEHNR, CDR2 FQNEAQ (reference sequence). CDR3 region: CASSSVIGTSGLNEQFF. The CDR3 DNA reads TGTGCCAGCAGCTCTGTGATAGGGACTAGCGGTCTTAATGAGCAGTTCTTC.

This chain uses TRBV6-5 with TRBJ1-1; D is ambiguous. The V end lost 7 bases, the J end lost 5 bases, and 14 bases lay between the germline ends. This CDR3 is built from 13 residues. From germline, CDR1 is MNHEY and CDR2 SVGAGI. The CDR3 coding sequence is TGTGCCAGCACCATCAATCTAGGAACTGAAGCTTTCTTT. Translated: CASTINLGTEAFF.

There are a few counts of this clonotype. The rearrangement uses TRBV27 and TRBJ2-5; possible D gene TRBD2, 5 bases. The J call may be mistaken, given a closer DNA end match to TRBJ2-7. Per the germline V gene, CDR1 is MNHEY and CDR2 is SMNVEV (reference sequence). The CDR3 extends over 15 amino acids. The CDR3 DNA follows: TGTGCCAGCAGTCGCCTCCCCGGGATTCCCTACGAGCAGTACTTC. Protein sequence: CASSRLPGIPYEQYF.

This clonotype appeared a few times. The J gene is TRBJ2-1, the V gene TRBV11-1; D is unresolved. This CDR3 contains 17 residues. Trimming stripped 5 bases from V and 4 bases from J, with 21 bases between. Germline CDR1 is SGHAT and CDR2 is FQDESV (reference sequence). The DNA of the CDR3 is TGTGCCAGCAGCGAAACTCCAAGGATCCTAGATTACAATGAGCAGTTCTTC. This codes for CASSETPRILDYNEQFF.

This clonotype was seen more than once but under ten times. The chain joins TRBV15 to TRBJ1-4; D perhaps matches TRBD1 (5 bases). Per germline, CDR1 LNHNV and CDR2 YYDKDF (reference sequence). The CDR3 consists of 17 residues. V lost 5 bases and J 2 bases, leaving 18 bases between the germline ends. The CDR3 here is CATSAEPNGGTNEKLFF. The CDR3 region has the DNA TGTGCCACCAGCGCCGAACCCAATGGGGGGACTAATGAAAAACTGTTTTTT.

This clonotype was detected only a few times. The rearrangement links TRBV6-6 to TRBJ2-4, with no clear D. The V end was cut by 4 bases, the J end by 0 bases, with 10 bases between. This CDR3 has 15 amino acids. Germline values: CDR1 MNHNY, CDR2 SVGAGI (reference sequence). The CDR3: CASSSSAAAKNIQYF. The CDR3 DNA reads TGTGCCAGCAGTTCCTCGGCGGCAGCCAAAAACATTCAGTACTTC.

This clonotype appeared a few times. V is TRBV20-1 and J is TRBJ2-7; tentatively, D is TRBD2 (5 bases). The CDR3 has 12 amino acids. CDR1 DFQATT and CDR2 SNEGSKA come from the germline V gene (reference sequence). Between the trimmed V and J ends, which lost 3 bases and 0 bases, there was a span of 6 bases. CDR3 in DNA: TGCAGTGCTAGTAGCGCCTCCTACGAGCAGTACTTC. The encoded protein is CSASSASYEQYF.

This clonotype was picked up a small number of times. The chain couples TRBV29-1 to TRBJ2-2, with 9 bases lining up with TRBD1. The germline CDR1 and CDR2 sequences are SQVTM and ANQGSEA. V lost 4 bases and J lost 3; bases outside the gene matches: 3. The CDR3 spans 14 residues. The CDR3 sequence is CSVGTGVHTGELFF. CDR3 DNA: TGCAGCGTTGGGACAGGGGTGCACACCGGGGAGCTGTTTTTT.

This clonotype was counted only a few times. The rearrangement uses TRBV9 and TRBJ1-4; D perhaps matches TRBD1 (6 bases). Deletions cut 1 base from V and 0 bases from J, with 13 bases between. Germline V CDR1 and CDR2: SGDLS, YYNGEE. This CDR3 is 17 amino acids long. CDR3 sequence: CASSVQGQPTTNEKLFF. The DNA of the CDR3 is TGTGCCAGCAGCGTACAGGGACAACCGACAACTAATGAAAAACTGTTTTTT.

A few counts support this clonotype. The CDR3 coding sequence is TGTGCCACCAGTGATTTGCACACCGATGGCTACACCTTC. This codes for CATSDLHTDGYTF. The chain recombines TRBV24-1 with TRBJ1-2; D gene ambiguous. The CDR3 contains 13 residues. V was trimmed by 0 bases and J by 6 bases, leaving 7 bases between them. Germline V gene data show CDR1 as KGHDR and CDR2 as SFDVKD.

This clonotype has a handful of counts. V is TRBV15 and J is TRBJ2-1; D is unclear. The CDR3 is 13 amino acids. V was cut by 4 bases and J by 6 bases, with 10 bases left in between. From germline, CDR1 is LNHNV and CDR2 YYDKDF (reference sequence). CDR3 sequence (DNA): TGTGCCACCAGCAAAACGGTTCCCAATGAGCAGTTCTTC. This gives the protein CATSKTVPNEQFF. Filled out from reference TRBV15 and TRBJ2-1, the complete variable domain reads DAMVIQNPRYQVTQFGKPVTLSCSQTLNHNVMYWYQQKSSQAPKLLFHYYDKDFNNEADTPDNFQSRRPNTSFCFLDIRSPGLGDTAMYLCATSKTVPNEQFFGPGTRLTVL.

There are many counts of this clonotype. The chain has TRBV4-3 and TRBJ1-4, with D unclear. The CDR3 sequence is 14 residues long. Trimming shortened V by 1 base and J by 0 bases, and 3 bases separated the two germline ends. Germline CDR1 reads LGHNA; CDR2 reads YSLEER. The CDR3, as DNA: TGCGCCAGCAGCCAAGGAGCAACTAATGAAAAACTGTTTTTT. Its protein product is CASSQGATNEKLFF.

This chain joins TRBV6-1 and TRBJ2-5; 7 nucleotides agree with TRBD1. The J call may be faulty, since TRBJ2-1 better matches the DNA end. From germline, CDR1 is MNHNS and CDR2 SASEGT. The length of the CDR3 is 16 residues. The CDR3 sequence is CASSTQTGSWTNEQFF. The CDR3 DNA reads TGTGCCAGCAGTACCCAGACAGGGAGTTGGACGAATGAGCAGTTCTTC.

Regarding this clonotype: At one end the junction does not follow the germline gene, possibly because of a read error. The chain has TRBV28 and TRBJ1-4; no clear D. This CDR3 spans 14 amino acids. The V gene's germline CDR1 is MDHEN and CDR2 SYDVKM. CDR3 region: CASSLERINEKLFF. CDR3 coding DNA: TGTGCCAGCAGTCTTGAGAGGATCAATGAAAAACTGTTCTTT.

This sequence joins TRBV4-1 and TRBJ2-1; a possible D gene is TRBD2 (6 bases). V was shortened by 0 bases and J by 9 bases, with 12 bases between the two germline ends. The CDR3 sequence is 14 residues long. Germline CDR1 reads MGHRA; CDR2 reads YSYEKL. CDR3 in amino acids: CASSQDRLVGEQFF. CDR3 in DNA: TGCGCCAGCAGCCAAGACCGACTAGTTGGTGAGCAGTTCTTC.

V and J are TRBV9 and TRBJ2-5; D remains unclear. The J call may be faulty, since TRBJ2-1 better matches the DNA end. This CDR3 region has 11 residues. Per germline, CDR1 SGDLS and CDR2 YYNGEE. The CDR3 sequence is CASSVGYEQFF. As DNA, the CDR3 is TGTGCCAGCAGCGTAGGTTATGAGCAGTTCTTC.

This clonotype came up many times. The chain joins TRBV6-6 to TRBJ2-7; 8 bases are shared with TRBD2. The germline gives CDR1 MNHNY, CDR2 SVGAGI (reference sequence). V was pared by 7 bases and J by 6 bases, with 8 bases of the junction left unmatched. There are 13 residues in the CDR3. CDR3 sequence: CASTRREGGEQYF. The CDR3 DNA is TGTGCCAGCACCCGCCGGGAGGGGGGCGAGCAGTACTTC.